This TCR beta chain was documented in a study of PD-L1 blockade in urothelial cancer. TCRdb's copy holds only in-frame clones and misses some; the assay was immunoSEQ multiplex PCR. Of 35,000 to 50,000 clones listed, 88% were seen once; the top ten hold 14%. This specimen consisted of PBMCs, obtained around atezolizumab (anti-PD-L1) treatment. This clonotype was sampled from a woman between 55 and 75 years old with urothelial cancer.

The CDR3 nucleotides are TGCGCCAGCAGCTTAGGGACACTCACCAGAGGAAACACCATATATTTT. Amino acids: CASSLGTLTRGNTIYF. J is TRBJ1-3 and V is TRBV5-1; tentative D call: TRBD1 (6 bases). Germline V gene sequence: CDR1 SGHRS, CDR2 YFSETQ. With 2 bases removed from V and 4 bases from J, the gap between germline ends came to 16 bases. The CDR3 has 16 residues.